Presented here are 24 T cell receptor beta chains from one specimen sequenced in a study of blood T cells in healthy people across ages. A second 7 to 11 cycle PCR used barcoded and J-beta primers. TCRdb re-called the 5' RACE reads with MiXCR, one entry per CDR3 protein. Among over 1,500,000 distinct CDR3 sequences, about 39% were seen once, and the ten largest hold roughly 24%. Sequencing was carried out using blood. All receptors derive from a human donor in good health.

The gene calls are TRBV12-3 or TRBV12-4 and TRBJ2-1; the D call may be TRBD1 or TRBD2 (5 bases each). V was clipped by 5 bases and J by 0 bases, with 14 bases between them. The CDR3 loop spans 16 amino acids. The DNA of the CDR3 is TGTGCCAGCAGTAACCTCCCGGGGACCTCCTACAATGAGCAGTTCTTC. It is translated as CASSNLPGTSYNEQFF.

This clonotype was seen a handful of times. The junction shows a germline mismatch at one end, possibly a read error. The chain has TRBV7-7 and TRBJ2-5; 8 positions match TRBD2. Germline V gene lookup returns CDR1 SSHAT and CDR2 FNYEAQ (reference sequence). The CDR3 contains 14 residues. The chain's CDR3 is CASSSDSGGRTQYF. DNA for the CDR3: TGTGCTAGCAGCTCGGACAGCGGGGGCCGGACCCAGTACTTC. The full variable domain, with the rest looked up from reference TRBV7-7 and TRBJ2-5, is GAGVSQSPRYKVTKRGQDVTLRCDPISSHATLYWYQQALGQGPEFLTYFNYEAQPDKSGLPSDRFSAERPEGSISTLTIQRTEQRDSAMYRCASSSDSGGRTQYFGPGTRLLVL.

V usage is TRBV14 and J usage is TRBJ1-1; D not certain. There are 15 residues in the CDR3. Germline V lookup: CDR1 SGHDN, CDR2 FVKESK. The V and J ends lost 1 base and 4 bases respectively, with 13 bases between them. The CDR3: CASSQGFAGGTEAFF. CDR3 bases: TGTGCCAGCAGCCAAGGGTTCGCTGGAGGCACTGAAGCTTTCTTT.

In its sample, this clonotype was seen a few times. V and J are TRBV20-1 and TRBJ2-5; the match to TRBD2 covers 9 bases. Germline CDR1 and CDR2: DFQATT and SNEGSKA (reference sequence). Losses at the gene ends were 2 bases for V and 5 bases for J; bases not matched to a gene: 9. There are 15 residues in the CDR3. This CDR3 is CSARHRQGLAETQYF. CDR3 DNA: TGCAGTGCTAGACATCGACAAGGACTAGCGGAGACCCAGTACTTC.

The chain recombines TRBV7-2 with TRBJ1-1; D remains ambiguous. Germline CDR1 SGHTA, CDR2 FQGNSA. CDR3 length: 16 residues. V lost 5 bases and J 4 bases, leaving 20 bases between the germline ends. The CDR3, as DNA: TGTGCCAGCAGCACGGGGAGACACCTGATAGGCACTGAAGCTTTCTTT. The encoded protein is CASSTGRHLIGTEAFF.

The genes are TRBV7-9 and TRBJ1-2; D is ambiguous. CDR3 size: 12 residues. Germline V gives CDR1 SEHNR, CDR2 FQNEAQ (reference sequence). Trimming left V 1 base short and J 7 bases short, with 7 bases between. This chain's CDR3 is CASSLESCGYTF. In DNA, the CDR3 is TGTGCCAGCAGCTTAGAAAGCTGTGGCTACACCTTC. Looking up the rest from reference TRBV7-9 and TRBJ1-2 gives the full variable domain: DTGVSQNPRHKITKRGQNVTFRCDPISEHNRLYWYRQTLGQGPEFLTYFQNEAQLEKSRLLSDRFSAERPKGSFSTLEIQRTEQGDSAMYLCASSLESCGYTFGSGTRLTVV.

This clonotype was seen only a few times. V usage is TRBV20-1 and J usage is TRBJ1-1; D remains unclear. V was cut by 0 bases and J by 0 bases, with 5 bases left in between. From germline, CDR1 is DFQATT and CDR2 SNEGSKA (reference sequence). The CDR3 loop spans 13 amino acids. The CDR3 here is CSAREQLNTEAFF. In nucleotides, the CDR3 is TGCAGTGCTAGAGAACAGTTGAACACTGAAGCTTTCTTT.

This clonotype turned up a few times. Here the CDR3 DNA reads TGCAGCGTTGAAGGGGGGTCAGAGGGCCTTACCCCCTACGAGCAGTACTTC. Its protein product is CSVEGGSEGLTPYEQYF. The chain recombines TRBV29-1 with TRBJ2-7; perhaps D is TRBD1 or TRBD2 (5 bases each). Trimming pared 1 base from V and 2 bases from J, leaving 21 bases between. The CDR3 loop spans 17 amino acids. CDR1 and CDR2 from the germline V gene are SQVTM and ANQGSEA.

The V gene is TRBV20-1, the J gene TRBJ1-2, with D unclear. V was trimmed by 5 bases and J by 3 bases, leaving 16 bases between them. This CDR3 has 14 amino acids. In germline, CDR1 is DFQATT, CDR2 SNEGSKA (reference sequence). The DNA for the CDR3 is TGCAGTGCTGGGTCGGGAGGGTCGGACTATGGCTACACCTTC. This sequence encodes CSAGSGGSDYGYTF.

The chain uses TRBV7-2 and TRBJ2-7, with a weak D call TRBD2 (6 bases). Between the trimmed V and J ends, which lost 5 bases and 2 bases, there was a span of 16 bases. CDR3 size: 15 residues. Germline lookup yields CDR1 SGHTA and CDR2 FQGNSA. The CDR3 spells CASSRRGGRTYEQYF. The CDR3 nucleotides read TGTGCCAGCAGCCGACGGGGAGGTCGGACCTACGAGCAGTACTTC.

This clonotype showed up just a few times. The rearrangement links TRBV4-3 to TRBJ1-2, with TRBD1 matching 7 bases. CDR1 is LGHNA and CDR2 is YSLEER in the germline V gene. V lost 0 bases, J lost 4 bases, and 5 bases stayed unmatched. The CDR3 has 15 residues. In nucleotides, the CDR3 is TGCGCCAGCAGCCAAGACGCCTCAGGGGGCTATGGCTACACCTTC. It encodes CASSQDASGGYGYTF.

The chain carries TRBV2 and TRBJ1-6; perhaps TRBD1 as D (6 bases). The CDR3 extends over 14 amino acids. Germline V gene lookup returns CDR1 SNHLY and CDR2 FYNNEI. The ends were cut back, 3 bases at V and 10 bases at J, with 13 bases in the middle. CDR3: CASSDWGARSPLHF. CDR3 coding DNA: TGTGCCAGCAGTGATTGGGGGGCGAGGTCACCCCTCCACTTT.

The rearrangement joins TRBV20-1 to TRBJ2-3; D is possibly TRBD1 or TRBD2 (6 bases each). Germline V gives CDR1 DFQATT, CDR2 SNEGSKA (reference sequence). V lost 1 base and J lost 11, with 19 bases in between. This CDR3 comprises 14 residues. CDR3 in amino acids: CSARGGGLYHEQYF. As DNA, the CDR3 is TGCAGTGCTAGAGGAGGGGGGTTATACCACGAGCAGTATTTT.

This rearrangement joins TRBV28 to TRBJ2-5; TRBD1 agrees at 9 bases. The DNA end is a closer match to TRBJ2-7, so the J assignment may be wrong. This CDR3 region has 14 residues. The germline CDR1 and CDR2 sequences are MDHEN and SYDVKM. CDR3 DNA sequence: TGTGCCAGCAGAATCCGGGACAGGGCCTACGAGCAGTACTTC. This codes for CASRIRDRAYEQYF.

V is TRBV2 and J is TRBJ2-1; no definite D call. The CDR3 covers 15 residues. Trimming left V 5 bases short and J 0 bases short, with 11 bases between. CDR1 SNHLY and CDR2 FYNNEI come from the germline V gene. The CDR3 nucleotides are TGTGCCAGCAGTAAGTTGAGATCCTCCTACAATGAGCAGTTCTTC. This sequence encodes CASSKLRSSYNEQFF.

The chain combines TRBV20-1 with TRBJ1-1, with D perhaps matching TRBD1 (5 bases). CDR1 and CDR2 (germline): DFQATT, SNEGSKA (reference sequence). V lost 3 bases and J lost 5, with 13 bases in between. The CDR3 has 13 amino acids. The CDR3 region has the DNA TGCAGTGCTAGTGTTTCAGGGAGAACTGAAGCTTTCTTT. Translation gives CSASVSGRTEAFF.

This clonotype was seen more than once but under ten times. The gene calls are TRBV7-2 and TRBJ2-4; D unclear. Gene TRBJ2-7 matches the end of the DNA better, so the J call may be wrong. This CDR3 spans 13 amino acids. Germline V gene data show CDR1 as SGHTA and CDR2 as FQGNSA. The CDR3 DNA sequence: TGTGCCAGCAGCTTATGGGCAGAAGACGAGCAGTACTTC. This codes for CASSLWAEDEQYF.

The chain is built from TRBV29-1 and TRBJ2-7; TRBD1 is a possible D gene (5 bases). Germline assignment: CDR1 SQVTM and CDR2 ANQGSEA. V was cut by 4 bases and J by 5 bases, with 18 bases left in between. CDR3 length: 14 amino acids. As DNA, the CDR3 is TGCAGCGTTGGATTACAGGCCCCGGGCCACGAGCAGTACTTC. This translates into CSVGLQAPGHEQYF.

In this sample, this clonotype turned up a few times. The chain employs TRBV20-1 and TRBJ1-5; the D gene is possibly TRBD1 (6 bases). Trimming left V 2 bases short and J 5 bases short, with 13 bases between. CDR3 length: 14 residues. CDR1 is DFQATT and CDR2 is SNEGSKA in the germline V gene (reference sequence). In DNA form, the CDR3 reads TGCAGTGCTAGAAAGACAGGTCGGGATCAGCCCCAGCATTTT. Translated, it gives CSARKTGRDQPQHF.

CDR3 DNA sequence: TGTGCCAGCAGTGAGGAGCGGGGGGGCCTGAATGAGCAGTTCTTC. Amino acids: CASSEERGGLNEQFF. J is TRBJ2-1 and V is TRBV2; 10 bases are a match to TRBD2. CDR3 length: 15 residues. V lost 3 bases and J lost 7; bases outside the gene matches: 6. Germline CDR1 and CDR2: SNHLY and FYNNEI. The complete variable domain, with remaining parts taken from reference TRBV2 and TRBJ2-1, reads EPEVTQTPSHQVTQMGQEVILRCVPISNHLYFYWYRQILGQKVEFLVSFYNNEISEKSEIFDDQFSVERPDGSNFTLKIRSTKLEDSAMYFCASSEERGGLNEQFFGPGTRLTVL.

The J gene is TRBJ1-2, the V gene TRBV7-9; D uncertain. CDR1 and CDR2 from the germline V gene are SEHNR and FQNEAQ (reference sequence). Trimming left V 2 bases short and J 4 bases short, with 8 bases between. The CDR3 totals 13 residues. Here the CDR3 DNA reads TGTGCCAGCAGCTTAAGTATCCTCTATGGCTACACCTTC. Protein product: CASSLSILYGYTF.

In regard to this clonotype: Sequence at one end of the junction differs from germline and may be a read error. The chain carries TRBV3-1 and TRBJ1-2; 7 bases match TRBD1. There are 14 residues in the CDR3. Germline CDR1 LGHDT, CDR2 YNNKEL (reference sequence). Written as DNA, the CDR3 is TGTGCCAGCAGCAACAGGACAGGTCACTATAGCTACACCTTC. Amino acid sequence: CASSNRTGHYSYTF.

This clonotype was counted at least ten times. This rearrangement joins TRBV6-6 to TRBJ2-7; D is uncertain. Germline CDR1 MNHNY, CDR2 SVGAGI (reference sequence). Trimming stripped 0 bases from V and 4 bases from J, with 7 bases between. CDR3 length: 13 residues. CDR3 sequence (DNA): TGTGCCAGCAGTTACTCGATTGAATACGAGCAGTACTTC. This codes for CASSYSIEYEQYF.

CDR3 sequence reads: CASSLNANPAVYEQYF. CDR3 nucleotide sequence: TGTGCCAGCAGCTTAAATGCCAACCCGGCGGTCTACGAGCAGTACTTC. V is TRBV7-3 and J is TRBJ2-4; D is ambiguous. The J call may be mistaken, given a closer DNA end match to TRBJ2-7. Germline V gene lookup returns CDR1 SGHTA and CDR2 FQGTGA. This CDR3 is 16 amino acids long.